These T cell receptor beta chains were read from a single sample in a study of blood T cell repertoires in COVID-19. Method: immunoSEQ multiplex PCR; TCRdb's copy keeps in-frame clones and lacks some. Of 250,000 to 300,000 clones listed, about nine tenths are singletons. Sequencing input: peripheral blood. The source of these receptors is a woman aged 45-65 years who had recovered from COVID-19. Both conserved end residues are part of each CDR3. A D gene is named only where the DNA matches it firmly. Size is omitted from some rows. Given values are once, few, many or a class for expanded clones.

j_call v_call d_call clone_size cdr3_aa cdr3_nt
TRBJ1-1 TRBV18 NA NA CASSLDRNTEAFF TGTGCCAGCTCACTGGACAGGAACACTGAAGCTTTCTTT
TRBJ2-7 TRBV5-1 TRBD1 NA CASSLTGSQYEQYF TGCGCCAGCAGCCTGACAGGGAGTCAGTACGAGCAGTACTTC
TRBJ1-1 TRBV3-1/TRBV3-2 TRBD1 NA CASSLWDRGVTEAFF TGTGCCAGCAGCCTATGGGACAGGGGAGTCACTGAAGCTTTCTTT
TRBJ2-3 TRBV6-6 TRBD2 NA CASSYPLRGGTDTQYF TGTGCCAGCAGTTACCCCTTAAGGGGAGGGACAGATACGCAGTATTTT
TRBJ1-1 TRBV19 NA NA CASSIRGPDTEAFF TGTGCCAGTAGTATAAGAGGCCCTGACACTGAAGCTTTCTTT
TRBJ2-3 TRBV2 TRBD1 NA CASSRDRVSADTQYF TGTGCCAGCAGTAGGGACAGAGTGTCGGCAGATACGCAGTATTTT
TRBJ1-4 TRBV5-1 NA once CASLGQGSNEKLFF TGCGCCAGCCTGGGCCAGGGCTCTAATGAAAAACTGTTTTTT
TRBJ2-5 TRBV19 TRBD2 NA CASSLAGKETQYF TGTGCCAGTAGTTTAGCGGGAAAAGAGACCCAGTACTTC
TRBJ1-4 TRBV5-1 NA once CASSFGPQGGNEKLFF TGCGCCAGCAGCTTCGGGCCTCAAGGAGGAAATGAAAAACTGTTTTTT
TRBJ2-2 TRBV6-6 TRBD1 NA CASSYSTGGTGELFF TGTGCCAGCAGTTACTCGACAGGGGGGACCGGGGAGCTGTTTTTT
TRBJ2-5 TRBV24-1 NA NA CATSEGRRETQYF TGTGCCACCAGTGAGGGCAGACGAGAGACCCAGTACTTC
TRBJ1-2 TRBV27 NA NA CASSLTGFQGYTF TGTGCCAGCAGTTTAACAGGGTTTCAAGGCTACACCTTC
TRBJ2-3 TRBV4-2 NA NA CASSQGRVGYTDTQYF TGTGCCAGCAGCCAAGGCAGGGTGGGGTACACAGATACGCAGTATTTT
TRBJ1-1 TRBV5-1 TRBD1 NA CASISPGGQGRNTEAFF TGCGCCAGCATAAGCCCCGGGGGACAGGGGCGGAACACTGAAGCTTTCTTT
TRBJ1-5 TRBV5-6 TRBD1 once CASSLGQGARSNQPQHF TGTGCCAGCAGCTTAGGACAGGGGGCGCGCAGCAATCAGCCCCAGCATTTT
TRBJ2-3 TRBV5-1 TRBD1 few CASSQGQAEDTQYF TGCGCCAGCAGCCAGGGACAGGCCGAAGATACGCAGTATTTT
TRBJ2-2 TRBV30 NA NA CAWSARGSGSRELFF TGTGCCTGGAGTGCTCGTGGTAGCGGTTCCCGGGAGCTGTTTTTT
TRBJ2-3 TRBV6-1 NA few CASSDPPLLRSDTQYF TGTGCCAGCAGTGACCCCCCCCTACTCCGGTCAGATACGCAGTATTTT
TRBJ1-2 TRBV11-2 TRBD1 few CASSSLNRGWYGYTF TGTGCCAGCAGTTCACTGAACAGGGGTTGGTATGGCTACACCTTC
TRBJ1-1 TRBV7-6 NA NA CASSLAQGPGTEAFF TGTGCCAGCAGCTTAGCGCAGGGGCCGGGCACTGAAGCTTTCTTT
TRBJ2-7 TRBV5-1 NA NA CASSLNSGEQYF TGCGCCAGCAGCCTCAATTCGGGGGAGCAGTACTTC
TRBJ1-2 TRBV27 TRBD1 NA CASSRSRTGANYGYTF TGTGCCAGCAGCCGGTCACGGACAGGAGCTAACTATGGCTACACCTTC
TRBJ1-3 TRBV7-2 NA NA CASSFAHRPFSGNTIYF TGTGCCAGCAGCTTCGCTCACAGACCATTCTCTGGAAACACCATATATTTT
TRBJ1-5 TRBV4-1 NA few CASSQSTGPNQPQHF TGCGCCAGCAGCCAATCCACAGGACCCAATCAGCCCCAGCATTTT
TRBJ2-7 TRBV5-1 NA NA CASSLGLGQPYEQYF TGCGCCAGCAGCTTGGGCCTTGGACAGCCCTACGAGCAGTACTTC
TRBJ2-2 TRBV28 TRBD1 NA CASSGTGQFRELFF TGTGCCAGCAGTGGGACAGGGCAATTCCGGGAGCTGTTTTTT
TRBJ2-7 TRBV7-8 TRBD1 NA CASSQPGQGLYEQYF TGTGCCAGCAGCCAACCGGGACAGGGACTCTACGAGCAGTACTTC
TRBJ2-3 TRBV29-1 TRBD2 NA CSVDSGGRDTQYF TGCAGCGTTGATAGCGGGGGGAGAGATACGCAGTATTTT
TRBJ2-7 TRBV28 TRBD1 NA CASSSSGTGTYEQYF TGTGCCAGCAGTTCCTCCGGGACAGGAACCTACGAGCAGTACTTC
TRBJ2-3 TRBV7-3 NA NA CASSLRSLAGDTQYF TGTGCCAGCAGCTTACGTAGTCTAGCAGGAGATACGCAGTATTTT
TRBJ1-2 TRBV28 NA NA CASSLSGHGYTF TGTGCCAGCAGTTTATCAGGGCACGGCTACACCTTC
TRBJ1-1 TRBV3-1/TRBV3-2 NA NA CASSQEGRLVRAFF TGTGCCAGCAGCCAAGAGGGCAGGCTCGTGAGAGCTTTCTTT
TRBJ2-7 TRBV27 NA NA CASSSPPGNHEQYF TGTGCCAGCAGCTCGCCCCCGGGGAACCACGAGCAGTACTTC
TRBJ2-2 TRBV24-1 NA NA CATSPAGFSNTGELFF TGTGCCACCAGTCCCGCAGGGTTCTCGAACACCGGGGAGCTGTTTTTT
TRBJ2-7 TRBV12-5 TRBD1 NA CASGRPGTGYEQYF TGTGCTAGTGGCCGTCCCGGGACAGGGTACGAGCAGTACTTC
TRBJ1-3 TRBV9 TRBD1 NA CASSERGPGNTIYF TGTGCCAGCAGCGAGAGGGGGCCTGGAAACACCATATATTTT
TRBJ2-1 TRBV10-3 TRBD2 NA CAISESRGRGSYNEQFF TGTGCCATCAGTGAGTCGCGCGGGAGGGGTTCCTACAATGAGCAGTTCTTC
TRBJ2-5 TRBV7-6 TRBD2 NA CASSFTSGGAGETQYF TGTGCCAGCAGCTTTACTAGCGGGGGGGCCGGAGAGACCCAGTACTTC
TRBJ2-7 TRBV19 NA few CASSRDGQLYEQYF TGTGCCAGTAGCCGCGATGGACAGCTCTACGAGCAGTACTTC
TRBJ1-2 TRBV30 NA NA CAWSVKGSGVLYGYTF TGTGCCTGGAGTGTAAAGGGGTCAGGGGTTTTGTATGGCTACACCTTC
TRBJ2-2 TRBV6-2/TRBV6-3 TRBD1 NA CASSFEPGQQNTGELFF TGTGCCAGCAGTTTCGAACCGGGACAGCAAAACACCGGGGAGCTGTTTTTT
TRBJ2-1 TRBV11-2 TRBD2 once CASSFSSGSVSYNEQFF TGTGCCAGCAGCTTTTCTAGCGGGAGCGTTTCTTACAATGAGCAGTTCTTC
TRBJ1-2 TRBV7-8 TRBD1 once CASSLAGQNYGYTF TGTGCCAGCAGCTTAGCGGGACAGAACTATGGCTACACCTTC
TRBJ2-3 TRBV5-1 NA NA CASSLALGPSSTDTQYF TGCGCCAGCAGCTTGGCCTTGGGCCCATCTAGCACAGATACGCAGTATTTT
TRBJ2-1 TRBV2 TRBD2 NA CAIPLGGAGYNEQFF TGTGCCATCCCCCTCGGGGGGGCTGGTTACAATGAGCAGTTCTTC
TRBJ2-2 TRBV9 NA NA CASSDDWNTGELFF TGTGCCAGCAGCGACGACTGGAACACCGGGGAGCTGTTTTTT
TRBJ2-7 TRBV4-3 TRBD2 NA CASSQGLAGGYEQYF TGCGCCAGCAGCCAAGGGCTAGCGGGGGGCTACGAGCAGTACTTC
TRBJ1-2 TRBV2 NA many CASSRDINYGYTF TGTGCCAGCAGTCGGGACATTAACTATGGCTACACCTTC
TRBJ2-1 TRBV9 NA NA CASSVGGAAYNEQFF TGTGCCAGCAGCGTAGGCGGCGCCGCCTACAATGAGCAGTTCTTC
TRBJ1-2 TRBV5-5 TRBD1 NA CASSRDRLYTF TGTGCCAGCAGCCGGGACAGGCTCTACACCTTC
TRBJ2-1 TRBV7-3 TRBD1 NA CASSPDRDNEQFF TGTGCCAGCAGCCCGGACAGGGACAATGAGCAGTTCTTC
TRBJ1-1 TRBV7-6 NA NA CASSPSGGARNTEAFF TGTGCCAGCAGCCCTTCCGGGGGGGCGAGGAACACTGAAGCTTTCTTT